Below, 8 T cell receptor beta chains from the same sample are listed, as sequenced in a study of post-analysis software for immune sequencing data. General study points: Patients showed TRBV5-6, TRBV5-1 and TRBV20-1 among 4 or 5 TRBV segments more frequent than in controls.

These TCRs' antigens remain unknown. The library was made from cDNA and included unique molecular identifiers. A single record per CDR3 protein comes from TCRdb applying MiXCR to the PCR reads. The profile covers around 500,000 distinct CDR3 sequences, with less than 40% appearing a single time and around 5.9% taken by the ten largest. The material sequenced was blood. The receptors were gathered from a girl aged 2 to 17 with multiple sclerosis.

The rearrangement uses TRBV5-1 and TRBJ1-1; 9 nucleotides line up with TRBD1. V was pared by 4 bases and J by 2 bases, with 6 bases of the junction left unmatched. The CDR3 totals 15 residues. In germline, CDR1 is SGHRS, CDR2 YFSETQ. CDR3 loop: CASSRKTGGNTEAFF. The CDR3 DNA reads TGCGCCAGCAGCCGTAAAACAGGGGGCAACACTGAAGCTTTCTTT.

The CDR3 reads CASSRGLAGTYNEQFF. In DNA, the CDR3 is TGTGCCAGCAGCCGCGGACTAGCGGGAACCTACAATGAGCAGTTCTTC. V is TRBV7-2 and J is TRBJ2-1; TRBD2 matches 12 bases. V was clipped by 5 bases and J by 2 bases; unmatched bases: 4. Germline V gene sequence: CDR1 SGHTA, CDR2 FQGNSA. CDR3 length equals 16 residues.

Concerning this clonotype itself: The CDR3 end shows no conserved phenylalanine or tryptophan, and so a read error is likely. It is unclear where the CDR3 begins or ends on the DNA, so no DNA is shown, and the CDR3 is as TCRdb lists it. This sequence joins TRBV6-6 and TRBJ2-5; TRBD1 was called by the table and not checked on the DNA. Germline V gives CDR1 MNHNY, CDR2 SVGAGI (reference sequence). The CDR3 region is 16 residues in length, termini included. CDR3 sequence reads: CASSPRASGDGYTFGS.

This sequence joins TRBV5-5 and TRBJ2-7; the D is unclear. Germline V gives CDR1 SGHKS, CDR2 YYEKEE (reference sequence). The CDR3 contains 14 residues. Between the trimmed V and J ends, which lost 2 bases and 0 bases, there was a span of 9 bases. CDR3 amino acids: CASSLRTSSYEQYF. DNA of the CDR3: TGTGCCAGCAGCTTACGAACCAGCTCCTACGAGCAGTACTTC. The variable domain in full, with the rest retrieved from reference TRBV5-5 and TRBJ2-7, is DAGVTQSPTHLIKTRGQQVTLRCSPISGHKSVSWYQQVLGQGPQFIFQYYEKEERGRGNFPDRFSARQFPNYSSELNVNALLLGDSALYLCASSLRTSSYEQYFGPGTRLTVT.

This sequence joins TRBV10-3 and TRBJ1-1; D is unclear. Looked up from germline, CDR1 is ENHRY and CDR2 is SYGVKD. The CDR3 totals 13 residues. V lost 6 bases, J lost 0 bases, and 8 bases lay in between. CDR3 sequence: CAIRKTVNTEAFF. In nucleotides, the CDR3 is TGTGCCATCAGGAAGACGGTGAACACTGAAGCTTTCTTT.

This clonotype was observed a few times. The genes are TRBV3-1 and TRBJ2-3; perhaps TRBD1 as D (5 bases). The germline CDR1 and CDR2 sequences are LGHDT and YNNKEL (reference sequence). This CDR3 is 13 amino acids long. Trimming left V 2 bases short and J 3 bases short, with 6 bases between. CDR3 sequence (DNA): TGTGCCAGCAGCCAACAGGGAACAGATACGCAGTATTTT. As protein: CASSQQGTDTQYF.

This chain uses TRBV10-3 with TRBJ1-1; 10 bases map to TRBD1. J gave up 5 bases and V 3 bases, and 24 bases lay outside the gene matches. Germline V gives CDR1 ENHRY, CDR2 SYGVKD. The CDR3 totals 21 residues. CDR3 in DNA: TGTGCCATCAGTGATACTCGGGGCCCGCGGACAGGGGGTAGGGTGAGTACTGAAGCTTTCTTT. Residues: CAISDTRGPRTGGRVSTEAFF.

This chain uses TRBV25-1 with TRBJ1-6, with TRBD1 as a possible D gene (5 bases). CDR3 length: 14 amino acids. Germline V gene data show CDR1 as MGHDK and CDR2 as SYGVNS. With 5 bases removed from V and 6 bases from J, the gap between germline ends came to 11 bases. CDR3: CASSRAGSNSPLHF. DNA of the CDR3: TGTGCCAGCAGTAGGGCAGGGTCTAATTCACCCCTCCACTTT.